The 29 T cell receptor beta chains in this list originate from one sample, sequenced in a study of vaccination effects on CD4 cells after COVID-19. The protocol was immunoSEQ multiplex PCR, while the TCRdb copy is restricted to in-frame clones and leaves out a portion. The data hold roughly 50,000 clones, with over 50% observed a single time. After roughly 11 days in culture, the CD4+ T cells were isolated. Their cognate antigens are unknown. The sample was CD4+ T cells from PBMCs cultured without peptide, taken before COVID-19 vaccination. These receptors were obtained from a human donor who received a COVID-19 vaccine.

CDR3 protein: CASSSGQGRTDTQYF. In DNA form, the CDR3 reads TGCGCCAGCAGCTCCGGACAGGGTAGGACAGATACGCAGTATTTT. The rearrangement uses TRBV5-1 and TRBJ2-3; 8 bases fit TRBD1. With 3 bases clipped from V and 3 bases from J, the junction kept 6 bases outside the gene matches. Germline V gene data show CDR1 as SGHRS and CDR2 as YFSETQ. The CDR3 is 15 amino acids. Combining the CDR3 with reference TRBV5-1 and TRBJ2-3 gives the whole variable domain KAGVTQTPRYLIKTRGQQVTLSCSPISGHRSVSWYQQTPGQGLQFLFEYFSETQRNKGNFPGRFSGRQFSNSRSEMNVSTLELGDSALYLCASSSGQGRTDTQYFGPGTRLTVL.

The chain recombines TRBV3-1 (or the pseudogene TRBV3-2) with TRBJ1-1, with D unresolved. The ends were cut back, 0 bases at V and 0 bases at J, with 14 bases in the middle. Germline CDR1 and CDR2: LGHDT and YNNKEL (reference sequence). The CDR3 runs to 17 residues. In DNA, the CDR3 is TGTGCCAGCAGCCAAGAGATCAAGGGCAGCCTGAACACTGAAGCTTTCTTT. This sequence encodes CASSQEIKGSLNTEAFF.

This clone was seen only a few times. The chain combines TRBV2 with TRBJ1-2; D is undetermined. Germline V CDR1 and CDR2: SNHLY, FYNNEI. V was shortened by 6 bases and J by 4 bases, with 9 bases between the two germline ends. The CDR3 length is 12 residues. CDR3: CASSSDLYGYTF. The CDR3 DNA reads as TGTGCCAGCAGCTCGGACCTCTATGGCTACACCTTC.

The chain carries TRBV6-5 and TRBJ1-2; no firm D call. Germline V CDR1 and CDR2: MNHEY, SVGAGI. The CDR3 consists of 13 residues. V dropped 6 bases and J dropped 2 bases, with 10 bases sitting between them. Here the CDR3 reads CASSQTMNYGYTF. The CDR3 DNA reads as TGTGCCAGCAGCCAGACGATGAACTATGGCTACACCTTC.

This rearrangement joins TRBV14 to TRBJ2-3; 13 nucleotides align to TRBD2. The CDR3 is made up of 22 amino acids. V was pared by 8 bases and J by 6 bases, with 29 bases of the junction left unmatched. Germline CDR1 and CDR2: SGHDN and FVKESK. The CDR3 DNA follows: TGTGCCAGCGACCCTGGACTAGCGGGGGACAAACCAAGAAAGATACTCGCGGATACGCAGTATTTT. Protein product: CASDPGLAGDKPRKILADTQYF.

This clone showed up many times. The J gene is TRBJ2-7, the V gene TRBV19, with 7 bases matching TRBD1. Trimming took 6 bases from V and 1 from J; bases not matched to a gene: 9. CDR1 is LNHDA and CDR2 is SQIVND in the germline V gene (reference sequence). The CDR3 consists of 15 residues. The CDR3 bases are TGTGCCAGTAGAACCGGGGCAGGGGGTTCCTACGAGCAGTACTTC. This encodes CASRTGAGGSYEQYF.

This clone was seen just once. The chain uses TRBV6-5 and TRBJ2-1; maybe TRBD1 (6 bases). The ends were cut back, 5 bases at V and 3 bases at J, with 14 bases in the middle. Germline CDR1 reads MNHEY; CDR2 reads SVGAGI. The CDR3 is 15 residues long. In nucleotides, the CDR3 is TGTGCCAGCAGTCACGAAACAGGGCACTACAATGAGCAGTTCTTC. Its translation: CASSHETGHYNEQFF.

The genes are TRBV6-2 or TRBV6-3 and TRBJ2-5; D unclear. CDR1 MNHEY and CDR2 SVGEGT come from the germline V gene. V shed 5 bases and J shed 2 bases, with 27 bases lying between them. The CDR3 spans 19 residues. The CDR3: CASSRAKRSGPFGQETQYF. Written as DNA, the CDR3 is TGTGCCAGCAGTCGCGCGAAACGATCCGGACCGTTCGGGCAAGAGACCCAGTACTTC.

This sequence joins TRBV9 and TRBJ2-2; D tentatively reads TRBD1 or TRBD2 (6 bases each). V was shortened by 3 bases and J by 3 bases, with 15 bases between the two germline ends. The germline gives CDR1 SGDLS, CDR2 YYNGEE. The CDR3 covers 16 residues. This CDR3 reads CASSAYPGAHTGELFF. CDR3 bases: TGTGCCAGCAGCGCCTACCCGGGGGCTCACACCGGGGAGCTGTTTTTT.

In nucleotides, the CDR3 is TGTGCCAGCACCCGGGACAGACAAGAGACCCAGTACTTC. This gives the protein CASTRDRQETQYF. The chain uses TRBV2 and TRBJ2-5, with 7 bases matching TRBD1. With V trimmed by 7 bases and J by 2 bases, 4 bases remained unmatched. Germline lookup yields CDR1 SNHLY and CDR2 FYNNEI. This CDR3 spans 13 amino acids.

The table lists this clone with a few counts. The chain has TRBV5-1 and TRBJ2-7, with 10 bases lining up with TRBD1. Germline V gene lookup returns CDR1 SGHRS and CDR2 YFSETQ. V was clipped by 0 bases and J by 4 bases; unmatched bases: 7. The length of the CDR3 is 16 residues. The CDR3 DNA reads TGCGCCAGCAGCTTGGGGGTGACAGGGGGCTTATACGAGCAGTACTTC. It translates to CASSLGVTGGLYEQYF. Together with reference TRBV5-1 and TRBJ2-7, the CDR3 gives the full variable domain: KAGVTQTPRYLIKTRGQQVTLSCSPISGHRSVSWYQQTPGQGLQFLFEYFSETQRNKGNFPGRFSGRQFSNSRSEMNVSTLELGDSALYLCASSLGVTGGLYEQYFGPGTRLTVT.

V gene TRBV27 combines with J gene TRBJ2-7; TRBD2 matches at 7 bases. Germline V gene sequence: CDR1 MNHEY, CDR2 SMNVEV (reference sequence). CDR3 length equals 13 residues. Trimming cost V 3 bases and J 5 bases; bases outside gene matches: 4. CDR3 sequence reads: CASSLGGVNEQYF. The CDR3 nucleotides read TGTGCCAGCAGTTTGGGAGGGGTAAACGAGCAGTACTTC.

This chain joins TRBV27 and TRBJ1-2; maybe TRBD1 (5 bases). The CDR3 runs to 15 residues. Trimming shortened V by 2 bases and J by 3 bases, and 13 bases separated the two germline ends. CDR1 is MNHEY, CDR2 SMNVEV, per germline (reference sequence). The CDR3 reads CASSLGQGGDYGYTF. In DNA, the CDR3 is TGTGCCAGCAGTTTAGGGCAGGGCGGGGACTATGGCTACACCTTC.

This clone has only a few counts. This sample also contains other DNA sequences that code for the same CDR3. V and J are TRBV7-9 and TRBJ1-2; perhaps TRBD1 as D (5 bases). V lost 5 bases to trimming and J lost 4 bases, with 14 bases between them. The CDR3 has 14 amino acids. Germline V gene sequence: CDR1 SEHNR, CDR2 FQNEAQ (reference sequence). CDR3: CASSPGTGGYGYTF. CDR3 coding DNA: TGTGCCAGCAGCCCTGGGACGGGAGGCTATGGCTACACCTTC.

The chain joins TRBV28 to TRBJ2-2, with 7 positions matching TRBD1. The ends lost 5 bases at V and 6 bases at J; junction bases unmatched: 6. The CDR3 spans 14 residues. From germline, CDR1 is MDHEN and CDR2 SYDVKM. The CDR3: CASSEGQSPGELFF. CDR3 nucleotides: TGTGCCAGCAGTGAGGGACAGAGCCCCGGGGAGCTGTTTTTT.

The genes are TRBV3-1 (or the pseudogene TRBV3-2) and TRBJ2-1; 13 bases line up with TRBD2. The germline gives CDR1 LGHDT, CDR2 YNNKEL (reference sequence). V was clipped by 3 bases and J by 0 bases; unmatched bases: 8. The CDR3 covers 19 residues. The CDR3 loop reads CASSHGLAGALSSYNEQFF. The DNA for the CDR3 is TGTGCCAGCAGCCACGGACTAGCGGGGGCGCTGAGCTCCTACAATGAGCAGTTCTTC.

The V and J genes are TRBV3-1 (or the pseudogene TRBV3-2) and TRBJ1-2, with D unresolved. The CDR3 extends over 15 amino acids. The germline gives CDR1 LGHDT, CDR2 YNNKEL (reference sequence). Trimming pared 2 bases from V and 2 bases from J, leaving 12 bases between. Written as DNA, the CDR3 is TGTGCCAGCAGCCAATATGAGCGCACCAACTATGGCTACACCTTC. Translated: CASSQYERTNYGYTF.

The CDR3 DNA follows: TGCGCCAGCAGCTCAGGGGAGGGTCAGCCCCAGCATTTT. Residues: CASSSGEGQPQHF. The rearrangement uses TRBV4-3 and TRBJ1-5; D is possibly TRBD1 (6 bases). This CDR3 has 13 residues. Trimming took off 5 bases at V and 6 bases at J, with 11 bases between the two ends. Germline assignment: CDR1 LGHNA and CDR2 YSLEER.

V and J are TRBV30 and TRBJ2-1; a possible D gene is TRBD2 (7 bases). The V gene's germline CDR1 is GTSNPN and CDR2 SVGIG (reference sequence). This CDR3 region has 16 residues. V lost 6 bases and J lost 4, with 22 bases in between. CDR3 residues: CACHPRGRAKYNEQFF. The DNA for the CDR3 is TGTGCCTGCCATCCGAGGGGGAGGGCCAAATACAATGAGCAGTTCTTC.

CDR3 sequence: CASSLGQGISYGYTF. CDR3 coding DNA: TGTGCCAGCAGCCTCGGACAGGGGATTTCCTATGGCTACACCTTC. The genes are TRBV27 and TRBJ1-2, with TRBD1 identical over 9 bases. The V and J ends lost 6 bases and 4 bases, in that order; junction bases with no gene match: 9. The CDR3 runs 15 residues. Germline CDR1 reads MNHEY; CDR2 reads SMNVEV (reference sequence).

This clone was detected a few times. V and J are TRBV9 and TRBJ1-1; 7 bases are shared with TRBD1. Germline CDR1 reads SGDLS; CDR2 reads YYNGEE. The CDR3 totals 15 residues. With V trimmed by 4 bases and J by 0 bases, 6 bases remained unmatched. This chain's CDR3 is CASSPTTGMNTEAFF. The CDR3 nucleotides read TGTGCCAGCAGCCCAACGACAGGGATGAACACTGAAGCTTTCTTT.

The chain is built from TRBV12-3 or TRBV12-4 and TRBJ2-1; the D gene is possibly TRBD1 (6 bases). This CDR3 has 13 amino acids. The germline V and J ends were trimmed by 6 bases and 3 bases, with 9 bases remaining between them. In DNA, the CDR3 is TGTGCCAGCAGGGGGGCGAACTACAATGAGCAGTTCTTC. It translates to CASRGANYNEQFF.

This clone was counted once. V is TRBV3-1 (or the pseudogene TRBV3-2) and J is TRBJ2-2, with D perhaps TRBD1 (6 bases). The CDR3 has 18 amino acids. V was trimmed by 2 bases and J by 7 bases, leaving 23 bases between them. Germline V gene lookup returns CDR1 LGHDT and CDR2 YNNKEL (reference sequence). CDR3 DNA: TGTGCCAGCAGCCAATCACGACCTGGACAGCTCTCCGGCGGGGAGCTGTTTTTT. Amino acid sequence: CASSQSRPGQLSGGELFF.

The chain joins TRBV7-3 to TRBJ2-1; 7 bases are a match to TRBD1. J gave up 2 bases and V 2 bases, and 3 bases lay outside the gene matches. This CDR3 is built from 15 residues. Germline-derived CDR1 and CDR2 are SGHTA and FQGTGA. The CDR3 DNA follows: TGTGCCAGCAGCTTAGACAGGGACACCTACAATGAGCAGTTCTTC. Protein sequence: CASSLDRDTYNEQFF. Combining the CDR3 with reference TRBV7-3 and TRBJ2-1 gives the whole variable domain GAGVSQTPSNKVTEKGKYVELRCDPISGHTALYWYRQSLGQGPEFLIYFQGTGAADDSGLPNDRFFAVRPEGSVSTLKIQRTERGDSAVYLCASSLDRDTYNEQFFGPGTRLTVL.

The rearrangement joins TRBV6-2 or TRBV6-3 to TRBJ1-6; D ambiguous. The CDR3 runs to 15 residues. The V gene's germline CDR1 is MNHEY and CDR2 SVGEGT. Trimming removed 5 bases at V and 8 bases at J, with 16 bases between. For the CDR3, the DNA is TGTGCCAGCAGTCCACGGGTTATGGGTGATTCACCCCTCCACTTT. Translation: CASSPRVMGDSPLHF.

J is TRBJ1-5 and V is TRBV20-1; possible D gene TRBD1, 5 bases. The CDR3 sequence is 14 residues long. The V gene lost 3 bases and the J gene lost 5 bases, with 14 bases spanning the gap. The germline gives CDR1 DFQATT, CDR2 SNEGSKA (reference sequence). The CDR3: CSASAQGAYQPQHF. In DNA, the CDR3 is TGCAGTGCTAGTGCGCAGGGCGCCTATCAGCCCCAGCATTTT.

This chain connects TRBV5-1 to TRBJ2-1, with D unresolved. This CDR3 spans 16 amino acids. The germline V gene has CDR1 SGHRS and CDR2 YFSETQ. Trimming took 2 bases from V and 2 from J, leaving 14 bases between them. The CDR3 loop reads CASSFGPLDAYNEQFF. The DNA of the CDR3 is TGCGCCAGCAGCTTCGGGCCTCTAGACGCCTACAATGAGCAGTTCTTC.

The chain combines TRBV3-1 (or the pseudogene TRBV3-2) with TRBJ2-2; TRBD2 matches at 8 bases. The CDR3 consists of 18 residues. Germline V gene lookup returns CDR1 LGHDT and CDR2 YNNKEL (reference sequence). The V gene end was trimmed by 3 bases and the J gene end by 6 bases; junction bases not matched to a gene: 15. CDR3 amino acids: CASSHPRGIAGTAGELFF. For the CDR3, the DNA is TGTGCCAGCAGCCATCCGAGAGGCATAGCGGGGACCGCCGGGGAGCTGTTTTTT.

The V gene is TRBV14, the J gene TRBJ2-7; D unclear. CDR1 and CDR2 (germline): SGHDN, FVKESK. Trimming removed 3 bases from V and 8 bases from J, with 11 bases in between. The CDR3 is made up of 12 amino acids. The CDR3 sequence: CASSQPSRKQYF. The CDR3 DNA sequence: TGTGCCAGCAGCCAGCCCTCTAGGAAGCAGTACTTC. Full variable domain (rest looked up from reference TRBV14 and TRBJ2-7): EAGVTQFPSHSVIEKGQTVTLRCDPISGHDNLYWYRRVMGKEIKFLLHFVKESKQDESGMPNNRFLAERTGGTYSTLKVQPAELEDSGVYFCASSQPSRKQYFGPGTRLTVT.